This T cell receptor beta chain appears in the sequencing data of a study of blood T cell repertoires in COVID-19. Study-level background: T cells, B-cell-depleted T cells, or PBMCs provided the cDNA or gDNA that served as material.

The germline V gene has CDR1 SGHRS and CDR2 YFSETQ. The length of the CDR3 is 16 residues. Trimming removed 2 bases from V and 0 bases from J, with 12 bases in between. Method: immunoSEQ multiplex PCR; TCRdb's copy keeps in-frame clones and lacks some. This table has a few hundred thousand clones, more than 80% appearing once. The rearrangement uses TRBV5-1 and TRBJ2-1, with D possibly matching TRBD2 (6 bases). The source material was peripheral blood. This sequence originates from a man in his late teens or twenties who had recovered from COVID-19. DNA for the CDR3: TGCGCCAGCAGCTTCTTTCTAGCGCGCTCCTACAATGAGCAGTTCTTC. It specifies CASSFFLARSYNEQFF.